Shown below are 23 T cell receptor beta chains from a single sample sequenced in a study of spatial heterogeneity in lung cancer. TCRdb passed the 5' RACE reads through MiXCR, listing each CDR3 protein once. The top ten clones hold about a fifth of a sample with roughly 24,000 distinct CDR3 sequences, more than 9.5% of them seen once. Time point noted: blood at routine non-recurrence follow-up after resection. The input for sequencing was PBMCs, taken at follow-up. These receptors were collected from a male donor with early-stage non-small cell lung cancer.

In its sample, this clonotype was seen a few times. The gene calls are TRBV28 and TRBJ2-3; 9 positions match TRBD2. This CDR3 has 15 amino acids. Germline V gene sequence: CDR1 MDHEN, CDR2 SYDVKM. V was clipped by 11 bases and J by 1 base; unmatched bases: 10. CDR3 nucleotides: TGTGCCTCCTTGGCGGGGGGGCCCGGCACAGATACGCAGTATTTT. This codes for CASLAGGPGTDTQYF. The variable domain in full, with the rest retrieved from reference TRBV28 and TRBJ2-3, is DVKVTQSSRYLVKRTGEKVFLECVQDMDHENMFWYRQDPGLGLRLIYFSYDVKMKEKGDIPEGYSVSREKKERFSLILESASTNQTSMYLCASLAGGPGTDTQYFGPGTRLTVL.

This clonotype was detected many times. The chain joins TRBV4-1 to TRBJ2-1; 10 positions agree with TRBD2. The ends lost 5 bases at V and 7 bases at J; junction bases unmatched: 8. This CDR3 is built from 15 residues. Germline CDR1 MGHRA, CDR2 YSYEKL. CDR3 protein: CASSFRSGGANEQFF. As DNA, the CDR3 is TGCGCCAGCAGCTTTAGGAGCGGGGGGGCAAATGAGCAGTTCTTC.

Regarding this clonotype: A read error may account for a junction end that differs from germline. CDR3 residues: CPSSLKAGADTQYF. As DNA, the CDR3 is TGTCCCAGCAGTTTAAAGGCAGGGGCAGATACGCAGTATTTT. The chain links TRBV28 to TRBJ2-3, with TRBD1 as a possible D gene (6 bases). The CDR3 is 14 residues long. From germline, CDR1 is MDHEN and CDR2 SYDVKM.

The sample holds a few counts of this clonotype. This chain joins TRBV15 and TRBJ2-7, with 10 bases lining up with TRBD1. CDR1 and CDR2 from the germline V gene are LNHNV and YYDKDF (reference sequence). The CDR3 has 13 amino acids. Trimming at V came to 8 bases and at J to 4 bases, leaving 5 bases not matched to a gene. CDR3 nucleotide sequence: TGTGCCACCGGCCGGGACAGGGGATACGAGCAGTACTTC. It yields the protein CATGRDRGYEQYF.

This clonotype was detected a few times. The chain uses TRBV28 and TRBJ1-5; no clear D. The CDR3 consists of 14 residues. V was pared by 7 bases and J by 2 bases, with 12 bases between. Germline V gives CDR1 MDHEN, CDR2 SYDVKM. CDR3: CASTPGGRNQPQHF. The CDR3 DNA follows: TGTGCCAGCACTCCTGGTGGTCGCAATCAGCCCCAGCATTTT.

This clonotype was recorded many times. The chain uses TRBV7-9 and TRBJ2-7; TRBD1 matches at 10 bases. CDR3 length equals 15 residues. Germline V CDR1 and CDR2: SEHNR, FQNEAQ (reference sequence). The V segment lost 3 bases and the J segment 4 bases; nucleotides outside the gene matches: 6. CDR3 nucleotide sequence: TGTGCCAGCAGCTTCGTGGACAGGGGGTGGTACGAGCAGTACTTC. Translation gives CASSFVDRGWYEQYF.

This clonotype has only a few counts. The chain carries TRBV19 and TRBJ2-2; TRBD2 aligns across 7 bases. CDR3 size: 14 residues. J was trimmed by 5 bases and V by 6 bases; bases with no gene match: 6. The V gene's germline CDR1 is LNHDA and CDR2 SQIVND (reference sequence). The CDR3 loop is CASSRRGDTGELFF. DNA of the CDR3: TGTGCCAGTAGCCGCCGGGGGGATACCGGGGAGCTGTTTTTT.

The chain links TRBV5-4 to TRBJ2-5; no clear D gene. This CDR3 spans 14 amino acids. V gave up 1 base and J gave up 1 base, with 8 bases separating them. Germline V gene lookup returns CDR1 SGHNT and CDR2 YYREEE (reference sequence). The CDR3 nucleotides are TGTGCCAGCAGCTTGAAGGGAATCCAAGAGACCCAGTACTTC. The encoded protein is CASSLKGIQETQYF. The full variable domain, its missing parts supplied by reference TRBV5-4 and TRBJ2-5, is ETGVTQSPTHLIKTRGQQVTLRCSSQSGHNTVSWYQQALGQGPQFIFQYYREEENGRGNFPPRFSGLQFPNYSSELNVNALELDDSALYLCASSLKGIQETQYFGPGTRLLVL.

This clonotype was picked up many times. This sequence joins TRBV28 and TRBJ2-1; no clear D. Germline V gene data show CDR1 as MDHEN and CDR2 as SYDVKM. Trimming removed 2 bases from V and 4 bases from J, with 3 bases in between. The CDR3 spans 12 residues. In DNA form, the CDR3 reads TGTGCCAGCAGTTTACTATACAATGAGCAGTTCTTC. Translation: CASSLLYNEQFF.

This clonotype has a count of ten or more. The genes are TRBV5-1 and TRBJ2-7; unclear D gene. The germline gives CDR1 SGHRS, CDR2 YFSETQ. V gave up 5 bases and J gave up 0 bases, with 12 bases separating them. The CDR3 has 14 residues. In DNA, the CDR3 is TGCGCCAGCAGATTGACATCTAGCTCCTACGAGCAGTACTTC. It is translated as CASRLTSSSYEQYF.

The chain links TRBV20-1 to TRBJ2-3; 9 bases agree with TRBD2. V was pared by 3 bases and J by 2 bases, with 6 bases of the junction left unmatched. Germline CDR1 reads DFQATT; CDR2 reads SNEGSKA (reference sequence). The CDR3 length is 15 residues. CDR3 amino acids: CSASPLAGNTDTQYF. As DNA, the CDR3 is TGCAGTGCTAGCCCCCTAGCGGGGAACACAGATACGCAGTATTTT.

This clonotype has at least ten counts. This sequence joins TRBV15 and TRBJ1-1; no clear D. The CDR3 extends over 16 amino acids. The germline V and J ends were trimmed by 0 bases and 3 bases, with 14 bases remaining between them. Germline V gene lookup returns CDR1 LNHNV and CDR2 YYDKDF (reference sequence). The chain's CDR3 is CATSRDLVWDDTEAFF. CDR3 DNA: TGTGCCACCAGCAGAGATCTGGTTTGGGATGACACTGAAGCTTTCTTT.

This clonotype turned up a few times. The chain is built from TRBV29-1 and TRBJ2-1; TRBD1 matches at 9 bases. The V gene's germline CDR1 is SQVTM and CDR2 ANQGSEA. Germline trimming cut 6 bases from V and 7 bases from J; bases unmatched to any gene: 7. The CDR3 has 13 residues. CDR3 amino acids: CSVQAGTGNEQFF. The CDR3, as DNA: TGCAGCGTCCAAGCCGGGACAGGGAATGAGCAGTTCTTC.

The chain uses TRBV10-3 and TRBJ1-6, with D possibly matching TRBD1 (6 bases). The CDR3 loop spans 15 amino acids. Germline values: CDR1 ENHRY, CDR2 SYGVKD. V was shortened by 4 bases and J by 10 bases, with 17 bases between the two germline ends. CDR3 nucleotide sequence: TGTGCCATCAGTGGGCGTCCAGGGGCGACCTCACCCCTCCACTTT. Amino acid sequence: CAISGRPGATSPLHF.

This clonotype has at least ten counts. The V call is TRBV9, the J call TRBJ2-5, with D unresolved. Trimming pared 0 bases from V and 1 base from J, leaving 13 bases between. CDR1 is SGDLS and CDR2 is YYNGEE in the germline V gene. The length of the CDR3 is 16 residues. The CDR3 is CASSVGARQLQETQYF. The CDR3 DNA reads as TGTGCCAGCAGCGTAGGGGCCAGACAACTCCAAGAGACCCAGTACTTC. The whole variable domain, filled in from reference TRBV9 and TRBJ2-5, reads DSGVTQTPKHLITATGQRVTLRCSPRSGDLSVYWYQQSLDQGLQFLIQYYNGEERAKGNILERFSAQQFPDLHSELNLSSLELGDSALYFCASSVGARQLQETQYFGPGTRLLVL.

This rearrangement joins TRBV20-1 to TRBJ2-1, with a weak D call TRBD1 (5 bases). The CDR3 is made up of 14 amino acids. Trimming stripped 0 bases from V and 10 bases from J, with 16 bases between. Per germline, CDR1 DFQATT and CDR2 SNEGSKA (reference sequence). As DNA, the CDR3 is TGCAGTGCTAGAGATTTCCTTCAGGGAAGAGAGCAGTTCTTC. It encodes CSARDFLQGREQFF.

This clonotype was seen many times. The gene calls are TRBV6-2 or TRBV6-3 and TRBJ2-7, with no clear D. Per germline, CDR1 MNHEY and CDR2 SVGEGT. The CDR3 sequence is 13 residues long. Trimming took off 0 bases at V and 8 bases at J, with 11 bases between the two ends. The CDR3 nucleotides read TGTGCCAGCAGTTACTCAGTACAGAACCAGCAGTACTTC. Residues: CASSYSVQNQQYF.

This clonotype was found many times. The V and J genes are TRBV7-9 and TRBJ2-2; TRBD2 aligns across 9 bases. The ends lost 2 bases at V and 0 bases at J; junction bases unmatched: 4. The CDR3 length is 17 residues. Per germline, CDR1 SEHNR and CDR2 FQNEAQ (reference sequence). The CDR3: CASSLISGGPNTGELFF. As DNA, the CDR3 is TGTGCCAGCAGCTTAATTAGCGGGGGCCCGAACACCGGGGAGCTGTTTTTT.

The sample holds many counts of this clonotype. The chain uses TRBV9 and TRBJ2-7, with D possibly being TRBD1 or TRBD2 (5 bases each). Trimming pared 3 bases from V and 0 bases from J, leaving 13 bases between. This CDR3 contains 15 residues. Germline assignment: CDR1 SGDLS and CDR2 YYNGEE. CDR3 in amino acids: CASSAAGTASYEQYF. CDR3 in DNA: TGTGCCAGCAGCGCTGCCGGGACCGCCTCCTACGAGCAGTACTTC.

The sample holds many counts of this clonotype. The chain uses TRBV20-1 and TRBJ2-7; 7 nucleotides align to TRBD2. Trimming cost V 0 bases and J 0 bases; bases outside gene matches: 5. The CDR3 totals 15 residues. The germline V gene has CDR1 DFQATT and CDR2 SNEGSKA (reference sequence). Written as DNA, the CDR3 is TGCAGTGCTAGAGATTGGGGAGGGAGCTCCTACGAGCAGTACTTC. Translating gives CSARDWGGSSYEQYF.

This clonotype was seen a handful of times. The chain employs TRBV28 and TRBJ2-5; 8 bases agree with TRBD1. Unmatched junction bases numbered 7, after V lost 8 bases and J lost 5 bases. Germline CDR1 MDHEN, CDR2 SYDVKM. This CDR3 has 13 residues. The CDR3 loop reads CASRLDRGETQYF. The CDR3 nucleotides read TGTGCCAGCCGACTCGACAGGGGTGAGACCCAGTACTTC.

The V gene is TRBV28, the J gene TRBJ2-1; D is ambiguous. CDR1 MDHEN and CDR2 SYDVKM come from the germline V gene. The V end lost 1 base, the J end lost 0 bases, and 10 bases lay between the germline ends. The CDR3 has 16 amino acids. Here the CDR3 DNA reads TGTGCCAGCAGTTTATTAACACTTAGCTCCTACAATGAGCAGTTCTTC. It is translated as CASSLLTLSSYNEQFF.

This clonotype has more than one count but fewer than ten. V usage is TRBV20-1 and J usage is TRBJ1-2; D is perhaps TRBD1 (6 bases). Germline V CDR1 and CDR2: DFQATT, SNEGSKA (reference sequence). V dropped 6 bases and J dropped 8 bases, with 19 bases sitting between them. CDR3 length: 13 residues. CDR3 nucleotide sequence: TGCAGTGCGGAGCCGGCAGGGGACGGCGGCTACACCTTC. Translating it yields CSAEPAGDGGYTF.